The 21 T cell receptor beta chains reported below all come from one sample, sequenced in a study of T cells after yellow fever vaccination. TCRdb reprocessed the 5' RACE reads with MiXCR, giving one entry per CDR3 protein. The sample includes fewer than 400,000 distinct CDR3 sequences, 6.2% of them seen just once. The sequencing used PBMCs, collected 5 days after the yellow fever booster vaccination. The receptors were sampled from a man younger than 40 who received the YFV17D yellow fever vaccine.

Only a few counts were recorded for this clonotype. The V gene is TRBV9, the J gene TRBJ2-3, with 9 nucleotides matching TRBD1. This CDR3 region has 16 residues. The trim removed 3 bases at V and 6 bases at J, leaving 11 bases unmatched. Germline values: CDR1 SGDLS, CDR2 YYNGEE. In DNA form, the CDR3 reads TGTGCCAGCAGCGCTCCGGGACAGGGACCGTCGGATACGCAGTATTTT. Amino acid sequence: CASSAPGQGPSDTQYF.

This clonotype came up many times. This chain links TRBV4-2 with TRBJ2-2; D not resolved. Trimming removed 0 bases from V and 3 bases from J, with 5 bases in between. The CDR3 has 14 residues. CDR1 and CDR2 from the germline V gene are LGHNA and YNFKEQ. Here the CDR3 DNA reads TGTGCCAGCAGCCAAGAGATATACACCGGGGAGCTGTTTTTT. Its translation: CASSQEIYTGELFF.

V and J are TRBV29-1 and TRBJ2-7; D possibly corresponds to TRBD2 (5 bases). The V and J ends lost 4 bases and 2 bases respectively, with 12 bases between them. CDR1 is SQVTM and CDR2 is ANQGSEA in the germline V gene. The CDR3 runs to 13 residues. CDR3 region: CSVVERGAYEQYF. CDR3 nucleotide sequence: TGCAGCGTTGTCGAACGGGGTGCCTACGAGCAGTACTTC.

This clonotype was recorded at least ten times. This sequence joins TRBV5-1 and TRBJ2-1; perhaps TRBD1 as D (5 bases). Germline CDR1 and CDR2: SGHRS and YFSETQ. Trimming took off 2 bases at V and 5 bases at J, with 14 bases between the two ends. CDR3 length equals 15 residues. The CDR3 DNA reads TGCGCCAGCAGCTTCATCCAGGGTGGGAACAATGAGCAGTTCTTC. It codes for CASSFIQGGNNEQFF. Full variable domain (outside the CDR3, taken from reference TRBV5-1 and TRBJ2-1): KAGVTQTPRYLIKTRGQQVTLSCSPISGHRSVSWYQQTPGQGLQFLFEYFSETQRNKGNFPGRFSGRQFSNSRSEMNVSTLELGDSALYLCASSFIQGGNNEQFFGPGTRLTVL.

This chain connects TRBV28 to TRBJ2-1; D is uncertain. The CDR3 is 14 amino acids. V lost 6 bases and J lost 0, with 9 bases in between. Germline values: CDR1 MDHEN, CDR2 SYDVKM. The CDR3, as DNA: TGTGCCAGCAGCCGTTACAGCTCCTACAATGAGCAGTTCTTC. The encoded protein is CASSRYSSYNEQFF.

This clonotype has a count of ten or more. The V call is TRBV28, the J call TRBJ2-1; the D is unclear. In germline, CDR1 is MDHEN, CDR2 SYDVKM. V was clipped by 2 bases and J by 5 bases, with 19 bases between them. This CDR3 has 17 residues. CDR3 nucleotide sequence: TGTGCCAGCAGTTTAGAGAACCTTCCGGGCCCCGACAATGAGCAGTTCTTC. Protein: CASSLENLPGPDNEQFF.

The chain carries TRBV7-6 and TRBJ2-7; D remains ambiguous. CDR1 SGHVS and CDR2 FNYEAQ come from the germline V gene. The CDR3 covers 14 residues. Trimming left V 1 base short and J 6 bases short, with 13 bases between. The CDR3 region has the DNA TGTGCCAGCAGCTTAGAAGTTGGGATCGGCGAGCAGTACTTC. Protein: CASSLEVGIGEQYF. The full variable domain, with the rest looked up from reference TRBV7-6 and TRBJ2-7, is GAGVSQSPRYKVTKRGQDVALRCDPISGHVSLYWYRQALGQGPEFLTYFNYEAQQDKSGLPNDRFSAERPEGSISTLTIQRTEQRDSAMYRCASSLEVGIGEQYFGPGTRLTVT.

CDR3 region: CASTPSGGDYEQYF. CDR3 bases: TGCGCCAGCACCCCCAGCGGGGGGGACTACGAGCAGTACTTC. The chain links TRBV10-2 to TRBJ2-7, with 10 bases fitting TRBD2. Germline assignment: CDR1 WSHSY and CDR2 SAAADI. This CDR3 spans 14 amino acids. J was trimmed by 3 bases and V by 7 bases; bases with no gene match: 6.

This clonotype was seen a few times. V and J are TRBV12-3 or TRBV12-4 and TRBJ1-2; D gene uncertain. Between the trimmed V and J ends, which lost 1 base and 8 bases, there was a span of 14 bases. CDR3 length: 14 amino acids. CDR3 residues: CASSLGRVEGGYTF. CDR3 sequence (DNA): TGTGCCAGCAGTTTAGGACGGGTTGAGGGCGGCTACACCTTC.

The gene calls are TRBV20-1 and TRBJ1-1; D not certain. Germline V gene lookup returns CDR1 DFQATT and CDR2 SNEGSKA (reference sequence). With 8 bases removed from V and 7 bases from J, the gap between germline ends came to 17 bases. The length of the CDR3 is 12 residues. CDR3 sequence: CSPTSMTLEAFF. CDR3 coding DNA: TGCAGTCCGACGTCTATGACACTTGAAGCTTTCTTT.

The chain carries TRBV5-1 and TRBJ2-3; D tentatively fits TRBD1 or TRBD2 (5 bases each). Germline values: CDR1 SGHRS, CDR2 YFSETQ. The CDR3 runs to 16 residues. Deletions cut 4 bases from V and 4 bases from J, with 19 bases between. CDR3 DNA: TGCGCCAGCAGCCTAGGGACCGCCGAGAGGGCAGATACGCAGTATTTT. This translates into CASSLGTAERADTQYF.

This clonotype has a handful of counts. The rearrangement joins TRBV12-3 or TRBV12-4 to TRBJ2-7; D gene uncertain. V lost 4 bases and J lost 6, with 13 bases in between. The CDR3 consists of 13 residues. CDR3 bases: TGTGCCAGCAGTTCCACTCCGGTTTCCGAGCAGTACTTC. Translated: CASSSTPVSEQYF.

The chain combines TRBV15 with TRBJ2-6, with unresolved D. This CDR3 is built from 16 residues. V lost 1 base, J lost 2 bases, and 9 bases lay in between. From germline, CDR1 is LNHNV and CDR2 YYDKDF (reference sequence). In nucleotides, the CDR3 is TGTGCCACCAGCAGAGTTTCTGCTGCTGGGGCCAACGTCCTGACTTTC. Protein product: CATSRVSAAGANVLTF.

Notes on this clonotype: This may arise from a read error, as a much more abundant clone is one base away. The chain links TRBV15 to TRBJ2-1; 9 positions agree with TRBD1. This CDR3 contains 16 residues. Germline loops: CDR1 LNHNV, CDR2 YYDKDF (reference sequence). The CDR3 DNA sequence: TGTGCCACCATCAGAGATAATAACAGGGGGCGTTATGAGCAGTTCTTC. It translates to CATIRDNNRGRYEQFF.

The rearrangement joins TRBV27 to TRBJ2-3; 9 bases fit TRBD2. Per the germline V gene, CDR1 is MNHEY and CDR2 is SMNVEV (reference sequence). The CDR3 spans 13 residues. With V trimmed by 5 bases and J by 6 bases, 3 bases remained unmatched. CDR3 sequence: CASSAGGWDTQYF. In DNA form, the CDR3 reads TGTGCCAGCAGTGCGGGAGGGTGGGATACGCAGTATTTT.

This clonotype came up many times. CDR3 DNA: TGCGCCAGCAGCTTGGTGGCTAGCGGGAGAGCCGGGGAGCTGTTTTTT. It yields the protein CASSLVASGRAGELFF. This rearrangement joins TRBV5-1 to TRBJ2-2, with 10 bases matching TRBD2. The V and J ends lost 0 bases and 6 bases, in that order; junction bases with no gene match: 5. The CDR3 sequence is 16 residues long. CDR1 is SGHRS and CDR2 is YFSETQ in the germline V gene.

This clonotype was detected only a few times. V and J are TRBV29-1 and TRBJ2-1; D is perhaps TRBD1 or TRBD2 (5 bases each). V was shortened by 0 bases and J by 0 bases, with 12 bases between the two germline ends. In germline, CDR1 is SQVTM, CDR2 ANQGSEA. The CDR3 loop spans 16 amino acids. This chain's CDR3 is CSVEEGSGPSYNEQFF. The CDR3 coding sequence is TGCAGCGTTGAAGAGGGCTCGGGGCCCTCCTACAATGAGCAGTTCTTC.

Only a few counts were recorded for this clonotype. V is TRBV25-1 and J is TRBJ2-6; TRBD1 matches 8 bases. Germline CDR1 reads MGHDK; CDR2 reads SYGVNS. The CDR3 loop spans 16 amino acids. V lost 2 bases, J lost 3 bases, and 3 bases stayed unmatched. The CDR3 protein is CASSEQGAGGANVLTF. Here the CDR3 DNA reads TGTGCCAGCAGTGAACAGGGGGCAGGTGGGGCCAACGTCCTGACTTTC.

Many counts were recorded for this clonotype. V usage is TRBV28 and J usage is TRBJ2-6; D is possibly TRBD2 (5 bases). V shed 6 bases and J shed 2 bases, with 11 bases lying between them. Germline V lookup: CDR1 MDHEN, CDR2 SYDVKM. The CDR3 consists of 15 residues. The CDR3 is CASSLPSTGANVLTF. In nucleotides, the CDR3 is TGTGCCAGCAGCCTCCCTAGCACTGGGGCCAACGTCCTGACTTTC. Using reference TRBV28 and TRBJ2-6 for the parts outside the CDR3, the full variable domain is DVKVTQSSRYLVKRTGEKVFLECVQDMDHENMFWYRQDPGLGLRLIYFSYDVKMKEKGDIPEGYSVSREKKERFSLILESASTNQTSMYLCASSLPSTGANVLTFGAGSRLTVL.

This clonotype was seen repeatedly, ten times or more. V usage is TRBV29-1 and J usage is TRBJ2-7; the match to TRBD2 covers 10 bases. Losses at the gene ends were 5 bases for V and 5 bases for J; bases not matched to a gene: 3. The length of the CDR3 is 12 residues. Germline CDR1 reads SQVTM; CDR2 reads ANQGSEA. CDR3 region: CSVSSGSHEQYF. The DNA for the CDR3 is TGCAGCGTTTCTAGCGGGAGCCACGAGCAGTACTTC.

This clonotype was seen only a few times. The chain couples TRBV7-8 to TRBJ2-1, with D perhaps matching TRBD2 (5 bases). The length of the CDR3 is 16 residues. Trimming shortened V by 5 bases and J by 7 bases, and 21 bases separated the two germline ends. The V gene's germline CDR1 is SGHVS and CDR2 FQNEAQ. CDR3: CASSPATDSSRNEQFF. DNA of the CDR3: TGTGCCAGCAGCCCGGCCACGGACTCAAGCAGGAATGAGCAGTTCTTC.